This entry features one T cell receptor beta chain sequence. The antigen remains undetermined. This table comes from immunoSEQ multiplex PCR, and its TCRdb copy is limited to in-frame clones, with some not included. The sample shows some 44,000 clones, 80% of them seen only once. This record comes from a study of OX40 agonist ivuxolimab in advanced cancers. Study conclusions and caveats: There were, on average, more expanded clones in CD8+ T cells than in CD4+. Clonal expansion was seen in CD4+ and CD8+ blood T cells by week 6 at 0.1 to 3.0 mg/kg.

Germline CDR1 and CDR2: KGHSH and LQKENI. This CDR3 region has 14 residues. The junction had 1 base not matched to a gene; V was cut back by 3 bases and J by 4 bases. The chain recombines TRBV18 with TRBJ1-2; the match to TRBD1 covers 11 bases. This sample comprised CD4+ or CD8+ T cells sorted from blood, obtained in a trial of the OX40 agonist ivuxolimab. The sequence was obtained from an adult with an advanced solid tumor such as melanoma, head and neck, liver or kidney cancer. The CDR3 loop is CASSPGTGGYGYTF. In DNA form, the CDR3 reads TGTGCCAGCTCACCTGGGACAGGGGGCTATGGCTACACCTTC.